This T cell receptor beta chain was recovered during a study of human T cells and chemical hapten exposure. This clonotype came up a few times. Specified time point: patch test 1, 2 weeks after DPC sensitization. Treatment given: therapeutic diphenylcyclopropenone sensitization with weekly scalp DPC. Trimming cost V 5 bases and J 4 bases; bases outside gene matches: 5. In germline, CDR1 is MRHNA, CDR2 SNTAGT. This CDR3 has 14 amino acids. TCRdb re-derived calls from the RACE reads in MiXCR, one entry per CDR3 protein. The sample records 75,000 to 100,000 distinct CDR3 sequences, over 10% being singletons.

The TCR originated in a middle-aged woman with alopecia areata. Some clones in this sample may be carry-over from other donors' samples. The chain carries TRBV6-4 and TRBJ2-3, with 8 nucleotides matching TRBD1. The sample consisted of whole blood, taken in connection with sensitization to the hapten diphenylcyclopropenone (DPC). The CDR3 loop is CASSQTGDSDTQYF. As DNA, the CDR3 is TGTGCCAGCAGTCAGACAGGGGACTCAGATACGCAGTATTTT.